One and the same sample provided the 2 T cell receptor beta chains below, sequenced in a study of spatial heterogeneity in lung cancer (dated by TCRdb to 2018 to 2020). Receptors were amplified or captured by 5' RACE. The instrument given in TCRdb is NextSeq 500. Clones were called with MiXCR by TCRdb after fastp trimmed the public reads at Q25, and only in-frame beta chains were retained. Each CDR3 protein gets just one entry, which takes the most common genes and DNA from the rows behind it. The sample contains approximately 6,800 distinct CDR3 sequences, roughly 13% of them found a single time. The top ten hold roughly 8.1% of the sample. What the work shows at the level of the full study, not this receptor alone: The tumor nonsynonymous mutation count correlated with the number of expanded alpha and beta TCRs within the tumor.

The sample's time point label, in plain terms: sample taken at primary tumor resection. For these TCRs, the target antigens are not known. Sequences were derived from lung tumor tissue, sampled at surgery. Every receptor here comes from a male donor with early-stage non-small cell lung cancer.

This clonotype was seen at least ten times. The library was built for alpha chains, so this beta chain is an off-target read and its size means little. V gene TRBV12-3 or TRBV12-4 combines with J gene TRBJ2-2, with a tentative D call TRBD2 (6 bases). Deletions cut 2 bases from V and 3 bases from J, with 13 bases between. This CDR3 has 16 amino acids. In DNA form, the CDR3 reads TGTGCCAGCAGTTTAAGCGCAGGAGGGGACACCGGGGAGCTGTTTTTT. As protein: CASSLSAGGDTGELFF.

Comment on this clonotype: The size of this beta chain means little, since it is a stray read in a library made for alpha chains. Here the CDR3 reads CASSLYPDSYEQYF. As DNA, the CDR3 is TGTGCCAGCAGTTTGTATCCTGACTCCTACGAGCAGTACTTC. The chain couples TRBV27 to TRBJ2-7; D not resolved. CDR1 is MNHEY and CDR2 is SMNVEV in the germline V gene (reference sequence). This CDR3 spans 14 amino acids. Trimming removed 3 bases at V and 0 bases at J, with 9 bases between.